This TCR beta chain emerged from a study of Graves' ophthalmopathy and Graves' hyperthyroidism (dated 2018 in TCRdb). Background on the whole study: Peripheral blood was collected at initial diagnosis, prior to any treatment. T-cell repertoires of thyroid tissue and blood were compared in 5 or 6 hyperthyroidism patients. In total, 135 blood samples were TCR-sequenced: fewer than 50 ophthalmopathy, about 75 hyperthyroidism and approximately 17 hyperthyroidism-to-ophthalmopathy patients. For independent validation, a separate cohort was made up of around 19 hyperthyroidism patients plus 17 patients who later progressed from hyperthyroidism to ophthalmopathy. Following sample collection, hyperthyroidism patients were given methimazole at a starting dose of 30 mg daily, and ophthalmopathy patients were given high-dose intravenous methylprednisolone. To tell Graves' ophthalmopathy apart from Graves' hyperthyroidism, and to predict which patients would progress to ophthalmopathy, the study relied on TCR beta repertoire signatures. The 95 to 100 discovery patients were randomly split 7:3 into training and test sets. A discovery set of 95 to 100 patients (roughly 41 ophthalmopathy, under 65 stable hyperthyroidism) was enrolled to explore V-J signatures distinguishing ophthalmopathy from hyperthyroidism.

Overall study outcomes, separate from this receptor: In validation, the model predicted ophthalmopathy progression with roughly 68% sensitivity and approximately 72% specificity; more than ten predicted patients were CT-confirmed with GO in a median of approximately 6.2 months. In cross-validation, the 13-signature model distinguished ophthalmopathy from stable hyperthyroidism with around 86% sensitivity and about 81% specificity, while in the test set the corresponding values were approximately 80% and 75%. No statistical method was used to set the sample size in advance, and the investigators knew which group each participant was assigned to. Most expanded thyroid clonotypes with a frequency above 0.001 also appeared in blood, which suggests that blood repertoires may reflect the immune response in the thyroid.

CDR1 and CDR2, per the germline V gene, are SGHTA and FQGNSA. The CDR3, cysteine through phenylalanine, is 14 amino acids long. Here the CDR3 DNA is all that survives: 42 bases in frame from base 1. V and J are trimmed by 1 base and 5 bases, and the gene matches miss 2 bases of the junction. For repertoire sequencing, the TCR beta CDR3 regions were amplified from RNA transcripts. HTBI primers and the Qiagen OneStep RT-PCR kit were used in a first-round RT-PCR, which was followed by a second-round multiplex PCR, size selection and purification. Sequencing of the libraries was carried out on an Illumina HiSeq2000 in paired-end mode with 100 bp reads. The authors' analysis ran thus. SOAPnuke was used to process the reads, removing any read that contained adapters or uncalled bases, had a mean Phred below 15, or lacked an exact match to the constant primer or identifier. COPE v1.2.5 was used to merge high-quality paired reads. Each unique nucleotide sequence was defined as a clonotype, and clonotypes were aligned to IMGT TRB V, D and J references with MiTCR v1.1. The analysis was limited to V-J combinations with a frequency above 0.0001, which together covered more than 98% of repertoires. For each V-J combination, a TCR clonal expansion and chaos score was defined as the ratio of F50 clonal expansion to chaos observed in the TCRdist matrix. Welch's t-statistics and random forest were used to reduce features to about a dozen V-J combinations, which were fed into a naive Bayes classifier. The similarity between thyroid and blood repertoires was quantified using the Morisita-Horn index. In-frame beta chains were kept once TCRdb had trimmed the public reads at Q25 with fastp and called clones with MiXCR. Records with the same CDR3 protein are collapsed into one entry carrying the most frequent genes and DNA. The V and J calls and clone size are TCRdb's, not the authors'. Present in this sample are around 400,000 distinct CDR3 sequences, approximately 21% of which were seen just once. 2.5% to 3% of the sample is held by the ten biggest clonotypes.

A patient counted as having stable hyperthyroidism if there was no progression to ophthalmopathy within 18 months of follow-up. The hyperthyroidism patients were 18 to 65 years old and newly diagnosed, with a disease duration of less than 2 months. Patients were excluded if they had other autoimmune diseases, uncontrolled infections, pregnancy or lactation. Diagnosis was based on clinical symptoms, serum thyroxine, TRAb, thyroid ultrasound and orbital computed tomography. Ficoll-Paque density gradient centrifugation was used to isolate PBMCs from 8 to 10 ml of fresh peripheral blood. Total RNA was extracted using Trizol reagent, and RNA quality was checked on an Agilent 2100 Bioanalyzer. This clonotype was counted many times. No antigen is known for it. No base quality values were provided; no much bigger clone lies one nucleotide off.

The chain is assembled from TRBV7-2 and TRBJ2-5, with 9 junctional bases fitting TRBD1. This clonotype originated in a woman younger than 35 with stable Graves' hyperthyroidism. Donor details come from another sample of the same person, matched by shared clones. The sequenced sample consisted of peripheral blood. The CDR3 region reads CASSLGGTGETQYF. The DNA is as follows: TGTGCCAGCAGCTTAGGGGGGACAGGGGAGACCCAGTACTTC.